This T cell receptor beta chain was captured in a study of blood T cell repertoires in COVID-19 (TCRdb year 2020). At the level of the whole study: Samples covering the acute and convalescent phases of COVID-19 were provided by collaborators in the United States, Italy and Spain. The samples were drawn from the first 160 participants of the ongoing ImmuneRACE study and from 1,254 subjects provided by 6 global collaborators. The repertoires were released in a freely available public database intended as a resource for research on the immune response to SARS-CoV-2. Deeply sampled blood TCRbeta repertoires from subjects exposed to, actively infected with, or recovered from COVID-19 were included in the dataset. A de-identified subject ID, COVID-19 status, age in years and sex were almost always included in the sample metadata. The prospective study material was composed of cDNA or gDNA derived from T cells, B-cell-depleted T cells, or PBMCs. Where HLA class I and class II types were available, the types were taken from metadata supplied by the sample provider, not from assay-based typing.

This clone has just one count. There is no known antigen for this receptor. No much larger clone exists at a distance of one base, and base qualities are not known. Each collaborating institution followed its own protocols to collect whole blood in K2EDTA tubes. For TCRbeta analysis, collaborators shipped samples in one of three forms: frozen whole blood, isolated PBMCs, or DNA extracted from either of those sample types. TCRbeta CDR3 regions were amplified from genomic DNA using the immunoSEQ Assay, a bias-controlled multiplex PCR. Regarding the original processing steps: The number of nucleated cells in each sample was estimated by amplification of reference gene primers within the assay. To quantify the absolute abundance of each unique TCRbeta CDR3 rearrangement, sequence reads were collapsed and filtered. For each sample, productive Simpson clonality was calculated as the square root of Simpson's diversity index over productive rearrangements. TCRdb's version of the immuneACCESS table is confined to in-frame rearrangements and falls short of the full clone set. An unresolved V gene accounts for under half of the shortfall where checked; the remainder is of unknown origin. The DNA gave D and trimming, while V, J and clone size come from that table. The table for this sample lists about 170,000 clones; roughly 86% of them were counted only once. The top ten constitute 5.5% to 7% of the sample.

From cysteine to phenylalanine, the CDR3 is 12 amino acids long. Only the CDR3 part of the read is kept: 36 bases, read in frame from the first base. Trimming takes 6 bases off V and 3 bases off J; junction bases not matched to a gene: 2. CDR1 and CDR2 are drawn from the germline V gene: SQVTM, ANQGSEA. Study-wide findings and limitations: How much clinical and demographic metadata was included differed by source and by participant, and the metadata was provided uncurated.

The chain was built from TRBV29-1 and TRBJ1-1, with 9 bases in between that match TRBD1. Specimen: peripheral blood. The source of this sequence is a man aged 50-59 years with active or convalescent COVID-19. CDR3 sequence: CSVDRGDTEAFF. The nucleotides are TGCAGCGTGGACAGGGGCGACACTGAAGCTTTCTTT.